This TCR beta chain derives from a study of blood T cell repertoires in COVID-19. At the level of the study: The United States, Italy and Spain provided the acute and convalescent COVID-19 samples. T cells, B-cell-depleted T cells, or PBMCs provided the cDNA or gDNA that served as material.

Original processing methods: The authors estimated nucleated cell counts from reference gene primer amplification. TCRdb keeps only in-frame clones here, not all; method: immunoSEQ multiplex PCR. V and J calls and clone size come straight from that table; D and trimming were deduced from the DNA. This table has tens of thousands of clones, 90% to 95% appearing once. V shed 2 bases and J 8 bases; nucleotides not matched to a gene: 13. The CDR3 extends over 17 amino acids. Germline CDR1 reads LGHDT; CDR2 reads YNNKEL (reference sequence). The chain carries TRBV3-1 (or the pseudogene TRBV3-2) and TRBJ2-1, with TRBD2 matching over 9 bases. This receptor was taken from a human donor in a cohort sampled during active COVID-19. The sample consisted of peripheral blood. The CDR3 here is CASSQPLGTSSPDEQFF. Written as DNA, the CDR3 is TGTGCCAGCAGCCAACCTCTCGGGACTAGCAGCCCCGATGAGCAGTTCTTC.